The TCR beta chain under discussion was sequenced for a study of OX40 agonist ivuxolimab in advanced cancers. In the study overall: Patients were given ivuxolimab, an antibody that agonizes OX40 (CD134).

The germline V and J ends were trimmed by 5 bases and 0 bases, with 14 bases remaining between them. The CDR3 is made up of 15 amino acids. CDR1 and CDR2 from the germline V gene are MNHEY and SVGAGI. Assay used: immunoSEQ multiplex PCR; TCRdb lists only in-frame clones, some missing. The profile shows under 85,000 clones, 94% of them singletons. The specimen comprised CD4+ or CD8+ T cells sorted from blood, sampled in a trial of the OX40 agonist ivuxolimab. The V and J genes are TRBV6-5 and TRBJ2-7; maybe TRBD1 (6 bases). The sequence derives from an adult with an advanced solid tumor such as melanoma, head and neck, liver or kidney cancer. The CDR3 loop is CASSIGGRGSYEQYF. In DNA, the CDR3 is TGTGCCAGCAGTATTGGGGGCAGGGGCTCCTACGAGCAGTACTTC.